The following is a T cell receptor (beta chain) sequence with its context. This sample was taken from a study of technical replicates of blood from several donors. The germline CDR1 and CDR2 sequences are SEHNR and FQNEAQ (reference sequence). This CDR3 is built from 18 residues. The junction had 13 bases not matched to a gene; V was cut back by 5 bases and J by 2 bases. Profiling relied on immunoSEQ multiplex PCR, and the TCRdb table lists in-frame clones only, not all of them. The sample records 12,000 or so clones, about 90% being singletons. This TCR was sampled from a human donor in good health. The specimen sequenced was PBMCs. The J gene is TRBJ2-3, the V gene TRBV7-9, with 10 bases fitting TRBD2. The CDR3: CASSRLKEREGTTDTQYF. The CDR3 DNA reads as TGTGCCAGCAGCCGACTGAAAGAGCGGGAGGGAACCACAGATACGCAGTATTTT. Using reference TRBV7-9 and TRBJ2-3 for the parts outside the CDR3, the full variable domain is DTGVSQNPRHKITKRGQNVTFRCDPISEHNRLYWYRQTLGQGPEFLTYFQNEAQLEKSRLLSDRFSAERPKGSFSTLEIQRTEQGDSAMYLCASSRLKEREGTTDTQYFGPGTRLTVL.